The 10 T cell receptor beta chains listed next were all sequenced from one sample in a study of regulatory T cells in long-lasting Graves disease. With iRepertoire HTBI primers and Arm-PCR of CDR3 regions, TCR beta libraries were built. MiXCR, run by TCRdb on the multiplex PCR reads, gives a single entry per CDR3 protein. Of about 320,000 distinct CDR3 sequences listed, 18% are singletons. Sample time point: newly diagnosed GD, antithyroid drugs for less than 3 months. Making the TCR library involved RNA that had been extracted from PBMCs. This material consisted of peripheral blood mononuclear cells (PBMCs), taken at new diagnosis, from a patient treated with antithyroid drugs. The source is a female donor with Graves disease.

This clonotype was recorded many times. The CDR3 bases are TGCAGTGCCCTAAGCGGGAGCCTTACCCAAGAGACCCAGTACTTC. This codes for CSALSGSLTQETQYF. The chain is built from TRBV20-1 and TRBJ2-5; 8 nucleotides line up with TRBD2. This CDR3 spans 15 amino acids. Germline CDR1 DFQATT, CDR2 SNEGSKA (reference sequence). V lost 6 bases, J lost 1 base, and 10 bases stayed unmatched.

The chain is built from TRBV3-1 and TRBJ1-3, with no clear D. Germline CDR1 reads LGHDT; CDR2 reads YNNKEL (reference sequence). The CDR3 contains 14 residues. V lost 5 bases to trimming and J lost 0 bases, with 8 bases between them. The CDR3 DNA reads TGTGCCAGCAGCTCCGGCATCTCTGGAAACACCATATATTTT. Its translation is CASSSGISGNTIYF.

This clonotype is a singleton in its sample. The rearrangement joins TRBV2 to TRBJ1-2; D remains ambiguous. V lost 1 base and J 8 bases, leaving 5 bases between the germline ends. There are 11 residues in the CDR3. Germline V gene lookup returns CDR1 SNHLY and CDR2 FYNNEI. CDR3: CASSEGAGYTF. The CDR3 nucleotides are TGTGCCAGCAGTGAAGGGGCGGGCTACACCTTC.

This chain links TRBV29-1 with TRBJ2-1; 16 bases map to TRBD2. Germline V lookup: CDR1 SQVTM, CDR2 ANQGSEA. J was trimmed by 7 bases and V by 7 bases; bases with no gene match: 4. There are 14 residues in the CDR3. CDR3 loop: CSGGTSGRVNEQFF. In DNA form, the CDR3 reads TGCAGCGGAGGGACTAGCGGGAGGGTAAATGAGCAGTTCTTC.

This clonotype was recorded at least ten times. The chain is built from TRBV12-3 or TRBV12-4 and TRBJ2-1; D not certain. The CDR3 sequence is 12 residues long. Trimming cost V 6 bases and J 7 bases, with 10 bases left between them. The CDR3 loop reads CASRDELNEQFF. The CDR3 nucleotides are TGTGCCAGCAGGGACGAGTTGAATGAGCAGTTCTTC.

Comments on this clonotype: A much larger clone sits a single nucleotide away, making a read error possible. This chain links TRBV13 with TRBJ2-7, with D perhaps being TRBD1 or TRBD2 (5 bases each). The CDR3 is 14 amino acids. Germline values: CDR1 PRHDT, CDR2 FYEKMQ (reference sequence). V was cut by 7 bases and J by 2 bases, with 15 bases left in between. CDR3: CASTTRDAAYEQYF. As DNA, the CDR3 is TGTGCCAGCACAACCCGGGACGCAGCCTACGAGCAGTACTTC.

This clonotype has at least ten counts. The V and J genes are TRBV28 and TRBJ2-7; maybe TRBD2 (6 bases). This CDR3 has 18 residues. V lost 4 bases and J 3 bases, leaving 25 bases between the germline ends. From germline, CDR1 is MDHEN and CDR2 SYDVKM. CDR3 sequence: CASSSRDWGRGLNYEQYF. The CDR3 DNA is TGTGCCAGCAGTTCCCGGGACTGGGGACGGGGGTTAAACTACGAGCAGTACTTC.

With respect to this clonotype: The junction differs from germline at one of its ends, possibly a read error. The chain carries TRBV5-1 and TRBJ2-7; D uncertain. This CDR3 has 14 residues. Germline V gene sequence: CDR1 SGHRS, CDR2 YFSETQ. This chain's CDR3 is CASSLDSPWVEHYF. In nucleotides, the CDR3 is TGTGCCAGCAGCTTGGATTCCCCCTGGGTCGAGCACTACTTC. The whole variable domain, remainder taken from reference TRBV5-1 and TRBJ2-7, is KAGVTQTPRYLIKTRGQQVTLSCSPISGHRSVSWYQQTPGQGLQFLFEYFSETQRNKGNFPGRFSGRQFSNSRSEMNVSTLELGDSALYLCASSLDSPWVEHYFGPGTRLTVT.

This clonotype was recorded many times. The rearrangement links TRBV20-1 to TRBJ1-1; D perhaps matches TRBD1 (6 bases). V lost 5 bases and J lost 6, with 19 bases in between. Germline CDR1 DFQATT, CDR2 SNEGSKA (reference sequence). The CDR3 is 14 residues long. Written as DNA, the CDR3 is TGCAGTGCTGGAAGATACAGGGCTGGCGCTGAAGCTTTCTTT. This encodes CSAGRYRAGAEAFF.

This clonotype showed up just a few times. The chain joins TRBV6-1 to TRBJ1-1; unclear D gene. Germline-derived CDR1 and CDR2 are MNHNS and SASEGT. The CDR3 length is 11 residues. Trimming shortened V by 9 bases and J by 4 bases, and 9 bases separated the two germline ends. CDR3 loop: CASQLGTEAFF. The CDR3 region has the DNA TGTGCCAGTCAGCTAGGCACTGAAGCTTTCTTT.